This T cell receptor beta chain was retrieved from a study of identical twins. TCRdb used MiXCR to reprocess the 5' RACE reads, holding one entry per CDR3 protein. Of roughly 570,000 distinct CDR3 sequences detected, 9% to 10% appear once; the ten largest clones hold roughly 3.2%. The V segment lost 5 bases and the J segment 4 bases; nucleotides outside the gene matches: 6. Germline V gene lookup returns CDR1 SGHTA and CDR2 FQGNSA. The CDR3 has 14 amino acids. These data were also filed under a second study, of yellow fever vaccine responses in identical twins.

Source material: PBMCs. The chain couples TRBV7-2 to TRBJ2-7, with 9 bases aligning to TRBD1. This clonotype was sampled from a woman in her late teens or twenties in good health. CDR3 nucleotides: TGTGCCAGCAGCCCGTGGGGACAGGGATACGAGCAGTACTTC. This codes for CASSPWGQGYEQYF.